This TCR beta chain is drawn from a study of T cells after posttransplantation cyclophosphamide. Sequencing was performed with immunoSEQ multiplex PCR; in TCRdb, only in-frame clones are kept and a portion is missing. The data show about 1,200 clones, none appearing only once, with more than 35% held by the ten largest. Cyclophosphamide on days +3 and +4 followed busulfan-fludarabine conditioning and a marrow graft. Findings of the study overall: After PTCy, TRB diversity resembled that of CNI/methotrexate controls. Later blood repertoires were often dominated by clones from the donor CD8+ memory compartment. Skin or GI-infiltrating T cells shared few TRB sequences with blood.

CDR1 MNHNS and CDR2 SASEGT come from the germline V gene. The CDR3 extends over 14 amino acids. After removal of 8 bases from V and 4 bases from J, the junction contained 2 bases not matched to a gene. This clone is labeled medium-sized (0.01 to 0.1%). What it binds is unknown. The sequencing here drew on PBMCs, taken 84 days after allogeneic stem cell transplant with posttransplant cyclophosphamide. The sequence was collected from a young adult male patient who received an allogeneic stem cell transplant from a related donor, was CMV-positive, and had no GVHD. A subset of T cells may come from the graft donor. V and J are TRBV6-1 and TRBJ2-3; 14 nucleotides line up with TRBD2. The CDR3 spells CASGTSGSSDTQYF. CDR3 DNA: TGTGCCAGCGGGACTAGCGGGAGTTCAGATACGCAGTATTTT.